This TCR beta chain was found in a study of cytomegalovirus exposure and HLA in healthy donors. The PCR contained 60 Vbeta and 13 Jbeta primers. Sequencing was performed with immunoSEQ multiplex PCR; in TCRdb, only in-frame clones are kept and a portion is missing. This sample carries 150,000 to 200,000 clones, about 80% of them seen once, and the ten largest clones take 2.2%. This clone appeared a few times. This receptor was taken from a woman aged 25 to 39 in good health and CMV-seronegative. The sequenced sample consisted of PBMCs.

CDR3 loop: CASRDSGELFF. DNA of the CDR3: TGTGCCAGCAGGGACTCCGGGGAGCTGTTTTTT. The rearrangement links TRBV6-6 to TRBJ2-2; weak D call: TRBD2 (5 bases). Deletions cut 6 bases from V and 6 bases from J, with 5 bases between. CDR1 and CDR2 (germline): MNHNY, SVGAGI (reference sequence). This CDR3 contains 11 residues.